Below are 17 T cell receptor beta chains sequenced from a single sample in a study of identifying expanded T cells in peripheral blood. Clones were sequenced by immunoSEQ multiplex PCR, and TCRdb holds only the in-frame ones, with some missing. Found here are about 130,000 clones, less than 90% of them singletons; the top ten hold about 8%. Sequencing input: blood. These TCRs come from a person aged 18-70 years in good health.

This chain uses TRBV21-1 with TRBJ1-1. TRBV21-1 is noted as a pseudogene. The CDR3 consists of 13 residues. The CDR3 bases are TGTGCCAGCAGCTTGGGAATTGTGACTGAAGCTTTCTTT. Amino acids: CASSLGIVTEAFF.

This sequence joins TRBV14 and TRBJ1-2, with a tentative D call TRBD1 (6 bases). CDR3 length equals 13 residues. Deletions cut 2 bases from V and 4 bases from J, with 8 bases between. CDR1 is SGHDN and CDR2 is FVKESK in the germline V gene. CDR3 amino acids: CASSQRTVYGYTF. CDR3 nucleotide sequence: TGTGCCAGCAGCCAAAGGACAGTCTATGGCTACACCTTC.

This clone was detected a few times. This chain uses TRBV4-2 with TRBJ1-6, with 8 bases aligning to TRBD1. Trimming cost V 4 bases and J 15 bases; bases outside gene matches: 2. Germline V gives CDR1 LGHNA, CDR2 YNFKEQ. This CDR3 comprises 11 residues. The CDR3 DNA sequence: TGTGCCAGCAGCCCGGGACAGGTCCTCCACTTT. This gives the protein CASSPGQVLHF.

The gene calls are TRBV7-2 and TRBJ2-5, with TRBD1 identical over 7 bases. The germline CDR1 and CDR2 sequences are SGHTA and FQGNSA. This CDR3 has 14 amino acids. J was trimmed by 0 bases and V by 3 bases; bases with no gene match: 1. The CDR3 bases are TGTGCCAGCAGCTTGGACAGGTACCAAGAGACCCAGTACTTC. This gives the protein CASSLDRYQETQYF.

This rearrangement joins TRBV23-1 to TRBJ2-7; the D gene is possibly TRBD2 (5 bases). TRBV23-1 is annotated as an ORF whose role is uncertain. The V gene lost 0 bases and the J gene lost 7 bases, with 13 bases spanning the gap. The CDR3 runs to 14 residues. DNA of the CDR3: TGCGCCAGCAGTCAATCGGAGGATGAGAAGGAGCAGTACTTC. Translating it yields CASSQSEDEKEQYF.

The genes are TRBV11-3 and TRBJ2-3; tentatively, D is TRBD2 (6 bases). The CDR3 loop spans 14 amino acids. Germline assignment: CDR1 SGHNT and CDR2 YENEEA. Trimming cost V 3 bases and J 8 bases, with 15 bases left between them. This chain's CDR3 is CASSLARGEVTQYF. The DNA of the CDR3 is TGTGCCAGCAGCTTGGCCCGAGGGGAGGTTACGCAGTATTTT.

This chain joins TRBV19 and TRBJ2-7; D remains unclear. The CDR3 is 12 amino acids. V was pared by 3 bases and J by 4 bases, with 7 bases between. Looked up from germline, CDR1 is LNHDA and CDR2 is SQIVND (reference sequence). This chain's CDR3 is CASSIVGYEQYF. CDR3 nucleotides: TGTGCCAGTAGTATCGTAGGATACGAGCAGTACTTC.

This chain connects TRBV30 to TRBJ1-4; D is perhaps TRBD1 (6 bases). V was trimmed by 0 bases and J by 7 bases, leaving 9 bases between them. This CDR3 contains 13 residues. Per the germline V gene, CDR1 is GTSNPN and CDR2 is SVGIG (reference sequence). The CDR3: CAWSVQGSEKLFF. CDR3 nucleotides: TGTGCCTGGAGTGTGCAGGGGAGTGAAAAACTGTTTTTT.

The genes are TRBV6-5 and TRBJ1-3; D remains unclear. In germline, CDR1 is MNHEY, CDR2 SVGAGI. This CDR3 comprises 14 residues. The ends were cut back, 3 bases at V and 0 bases at J, with 6 bases in the middle. CDR3: CASSYGFSGNTIYF. CDR3 sequence (DNA): TGTGCCAGCAGTTATGGGTTCTCTGGAAACACCATATATTTT.

The V gene is TRBV7-9, the J gene TRBJ2-7; no definite D call. The V gene lost 0 bases and the J gene lost 2 bases, with 11 bases spanning the gap. CDR3 length equals 15 residues. The germline V gene has CDR1 SEHNR and CDR2 FQNEAQ (reference sequence). The CDR3 is CASSLAGRLPYEQYF. The CDR3 nucleotides read TGTGCCAGCAGCTTAGCGGGTCGGCTACCCTACGAGCAGTACTTC.

This chain joins TRBV12-5 and TRBJ2-1; 8 bases match TRBD2. The CDR3 is 16 residues long. V lost 0 bases to trimming and J lost 6 bases; unmatched junction nucleotides: 7. CDR1 is LGHNT and CDR2 is FRNRAP in the germline V gene. In nucleotides, the CDR3 is TGTGCTAGTGGTTTGGTATCTAGCGGGCCAAGCAATGAGCAGTTCTTC. Amino acid sequence: CASGLVSSGPSNEQFF.

The sample holds one count of this clone. The rearrangement links TRBV5-1 to TRBJ2-7; TRBD2 aligns across 14 bases. CDR1 is SGHRS, CDR2 YFSETQ, per germline. This CDR3 has 16 residues. V lost 0 bases to trimming and J lost 5 bases; unmatched junction nucleotides: 4. The CDR3 DNA reads TGCGCCAGCAGCTTGGAGCCGGGACTAGCGGGAGACGAGCAGTACTTC. Amino acid sequence: CASSLEPGLAGDEQYF.

The chain employs TRBV28 and TRBJ2-1, with 9 bases aligning to TRBD1. The CDR3 has 14 residues. V lost 4 bases, J lost 9 bases, and 7 bases stayed unmatched. Germline V gene lookup returns CDR1 MDHEN and CDR2 SYDVKM. The CDR3 protein is CASSSTGGGGEQFF. CDR3 nucleotide sequence: TGTGCCAGCAGTTCGACAGGGGGAGGCGGTGAGCAGTTCTTC.

The rearrangement links TRBV6-5 to TRBJ1-3; D gene unclear. V lost 6 bases and J lost 1, with 13 bases in between. From germline, CDR1 is MNHEY and CDR2 SVGAGI. The CDR3 totals 15 residues. CDR3 in DNA: TGTGCCAGCAGCCCCCAGCTGGGATCTGGAAACACCATATATTTT. Translation: CASSPQLGSGNTIYF.

The V gene is TRBV6-1, the J gene TRBJ2-7, with 10 bases identical to TRBD1. Germline V lookup: CDR1 MNHNS, CDR2 SASEGT. The V gene end was trimmed by 5 bases and the J gene end by 6 bases; junction bases not matched to a gene: 10. The CDR3 has 15 residues. CDR3 protein: CASSPGTGAIGEQYF. The CDR3 bases are TGTGCCAGCAGTCCCGGGACAGGGGCTATAGGCGAGCAGTACTTC.

This rearrangement joins TRBV19 to TRBJ2-7; 14 bases line up with TRBD2. CDR1 and CDR2 from the germline V gene are LNHDA and SQIVND (reference sequence). The CDR3 extends over 19 amino acids. V was clipped by 3 bases and J by 3 bases; unmatched bases: 13. The CDR3 reads CASSMATGTSGGPFYEQYF. In DNA form, the CDR3 reads TGTGCCAGTAGTATGGCGACAGGGACTAGCGGGGGTCCCTTCTACGAGCAGTACTTC.

The chain combines TRBV18 with TRBJ1-1, with D unresolved. CDR3 size: 14 residues. Germline V gene data show CDR1 as KGHSH and CDR2 as LQKENI. Deletions cut 3 bases from V and 0 bases from J, with 8 bases between. CDR3: CASSPSNLNTEAFF. The DNA of the CDR3 is TGTGCCAGCTCACCGTCCAACCTGAACACTGAAGCTTTCTTT.